What follows are 27 T cell receptor beta chains derived from one specimen sequenced in a study of identifying expanded T cells in peripheral blood. Produced via immunoSEQ multiplex PCR; TCRdb's table is partial and in-frame only. In the table there are about 78,000 clones, just under 85% of which are singletons. The material sequenced was blood. The source is a person between 18 and 75 years old in good health.

The chain carries TRBV28 and TRBJ2-3; D not certain. V lost 4 bases, J lost 3 bases, and 17 bases lay in between. This CDR3 contains 16 residues. Germline values: CDR1 MDHEN, CDR2 SYDVKM. CDR3 in amino acids: CASSSRTWAGTDTQYF. The CDR3 DNA sequence: TGTGCCAGCAGTTCCCGAACCTGGGCCGGGACAGATACGCAGTATTTT.

This chain uses TRBV7-2 with TRBJ2-1, with D perhaps TRBD1 (5 bases). Trimming removed 5 bases at V and 3 bases at J, with 8 bases between. CDR1 SGHTA and CDR2 FQGNSA come from the germline V gene. This CDR3 has 13 residues. CDR3 region: CASSATDYNEQFF. The CDR3 DNA is TGTGCCAGCAGCGCGACAGACTACAATGAGCAGTTCTTC.

This clone was observed once. V is TRBV6-1 and J is TRBJ2-7, with 7 nucleotides matching TRBD1. The CDR3 sequence is 14 residues long. The J segment lost 3 bases and the V segment lost 5 bases, leaving 7 bases of the junction unmatched. From germline, CDR1 is MNHNS and CDR2 SASEGT. CDR3 amino acids: CASSPTGRSYEQYF. CDR3 DNA sequence: TGTGCCAGCAGTCCGACAGGGAGAAGCTACGAGCAGTACTTC.

The chain couples TRBV27 to TRBJ1-1, with D possibly TRBD1 on 6 matching bases. The CDR3 is 15 residues long. Germline V gene lookup returns CDR1 MNHEY and CDR2 SMNVEV (reference sequence). V gave up 2 bases and J gave up 1 base, with 11 bases separating them. The CDR3 reads CASSLVGAQNTEAFF. CDR3 in DNA: TGTGCCAGCAGTTTAGTGGGGGCCCAGAACACTGAAGCTTTCTTT.

Here the CDR3 reads CASSDGTPASYEQYF. The CDR3 DNA follows: TGTGCCAGCAGCGACGGGACTCCCGCTTCCTACGAGCAGTACTTC. The chain links TRBV6-6 to TRBJ2-7, with a possible D match to TRBD2 (6 bases). The CDR3 has 15 amino acids. Germline assignment: CDR1 MNHNY and CDR2 SVGAGI (reference sequence). With 6 bases removed from V and 1 base from J, the gap between germline ends came to 16 bases.

The rearrangement links TRBV7-8 to TRBJ2-4, with 7 bases fitting TRBD2. Per germline, CDR1 SGHVS and CDR2 FQNEAQ. With 3 bases clipped from V and 4 bases from J, the junction kept 6 bases outside the gene matches. CDR3 length: 15 residues. CDR3 amino acids: CASSLRSAGKNIQYF. The DNA of the CDR3 is TGTGCCAGCAGCTTGAGATCAGCGGGAAAAAACATTCAGTACTTC.

A single count supports this clone. The chain employs TRBV4-1 and TRBJ2-1; D may be TRBD1 or TRBD2 (5 bases each). The CDR3 has 16 residues. V lost 0 bases, J lost 5 bases, and 14 bases lay in between. Germline CDR1 MGHRA, CDR2 YSYEKL. The CDR3: CASSQDWASRDNEQFF. The CDR3 region has the DNA TGCGCCAGCAGCCAAGATTGGGCTAGCAGGGACAATGAGCAGTTCTTC.

The chain links TRBV19 to TRBJ2-4; D is tentatively TRBD1 or TRBD2 (5 bases each). V was clipped by 6 bases and J by 6 bases, with 18 bases between them. The CDR3 is made up of 15 amino acids. Germline V gene sequence: CDR1 LNHDA, CDR2 SQIVND (reference sequence). Here the CDR3 DNA reads TGTGCCAGTAGCACCGGGACGCCAACGGCAAACATTCAGTACTTC. Translated: CASSTGTPTANIQYF.

This chain connects TRBV28 to TRBJ2-5, with D hard to call. Germline CDR1 is MDHEN and CDR2 is SYDVKM. This CDR3 has 12 residues. Trimming took 6 bases from V and 3 from J, leaving 8 bases between them. Here the CDR3 reads CASRNYEETQYF. The CDR3 region has the DNA TGTGCCAGCAGGAACTACGAAGAGACCCAGTACTTC.

The count of this clone is one. The chain employs TRBV5-1 and TRBJ1-3, with a possible D match to TRBD1 (5 bases). The CDR3 is 16 amino acids. Germline V lookup: CDR1 SGHRS, CDR2 YFSETQ. Deletions cut 1 base from V and 0 bases from J, with 11 bases between. In DNA, the CDR3 is TGCGCCAGCAGCTTGACAGGTGCCGGCTCTGGAAACACCATATATTTT. Protein sequence: CASSLTGAGSGNTIYF.

The chain couples TRBV10-3 to TRBJ1-5; a possible D gene is TRBD1 (6 bases). Germline-derived CDR1 and CDR2 are ENHRY and SYGVKD. The CDR3 consists of 14 residues. Trimming took 5 bases from V and 4 from J, leaving 12 bases between them. This chain's CDR3 is CAISRDNSNQPQHF. The CDR3 nucleotides read TGTGCCATCAGTCGGGACAACTCAAATCAGCCCCAGCATTTT.

The rearrangement joins TRBV6-1 to TRBJ2-1; 12 bases fit TRBD2. CDR1 is MNHNS, CDR2 SASEGT, per germline. The V gene end was trimmed by 6 bases and the J gene end by 7 bases; junction bases not matched to a gene: 4. The CDR3 totals 14 residues. CDR3 DNA: TGTGCCAGCAGCCGGACTAGCGGGACGAATGAGCAGTTCTTC. Protein sequence: CASSRTSGTNEQFF.

The rearrangement uses TRBV6-6 and TRBJ2-7; 9 bases align to TRBD1. Trimming took 5 bases from V and 3 from J; bases not matched to a gene: 5. CDR1 is MNHNY and CDR2 is SVGAGI in the germline V gene (reference sequence). The CDR3 is 14 amino acids. The CDR3 is CASSPGTGFYEQYF. CDR3 DNA sequence: TGTGCCAGCAGTCCCGGGACAGGGTTCTACGAGCAGTACTTC.

Only one count was recorded for this clone. The chain is built from TRBV5-4 and TRBJ2-1; 8 bases are a match to TRBD1. CDR3 length equals 16 residues. Germline V gives CDR1 SGHNT, CDR2 YYREEE (reference sequence). Germline trimming cut 0 bases from V and 9 bases from J; bases unmatched to any gene: 11. The CDR3 DNA reads as TGTGCCAGCAGCTTGGCCTTGGTACAGGGGGACAGTGAGCAGTTCTTC. It specifies CASSLALVQGDSEQFF.

The chain uses TRBV6-1 and TRBJ1-3; a possible D gene is TRBD1 (5 bases). The germline V gene has CDR1 MNHNS and CDR2 SASEGT. V was shortened by 3 bases and J by 1 base, with 13 bases between the two germline ends. The CDR3 loop spans 16 amino acids. CDR3 nucleotide sequence: TGTGCCAGCAGTGAGGGCAGGGTTGATTCTGGAAACACCATATATTTT. Encoded protein: CASSEGRVDSGNTIYF.

This clone has just a few counts. The genes are TRBV7-2 and TRBJ1-1; a possible D gene is TRBD1 (5 bases). Trimming took off 5 bases at V and 11 bases at J, with 18 bases between the two ends. Germline V CDR1 and CDR2: SGHTA, FQGNSA. This CDR3 has 13 amino acids. CDR3 residues: CASSRGVFHAAFF. The CDR3 nucleotides read TGTGCCAGCAGCCGGGGGGTGTTCCATGCGGCTTTCTTT.

The gene calls are TRBV7-9 and TRBJ1-1; TRBD1 is a possible D gene (6 bases). V lost 1 base to trimming and J lost 4 bases, with 13 bases between them. CDR1 SEHNR and CDR2 FQNEAQ come from the germline V gene (reference sequence). The CDR3 consists of 15 residues. Here the CDR3 DNA reads TGTGCCAGCAGCTTAGAGGGGGGGAGGGCCACTGAAGCTTTCTTT. This translates into CASSLEGGRATEAFF.

The J gene is TRBJ1-3, the V gene TRBV9, with a tentative D call TRBD1 (5 bases). V was clipped by 0 bases and J by 0 bases, with 10 bases between them. The CDR3 runs 16 residues. Germline CDR1 SGDLS, CDR2 YYNGEE. The CDR3 is CASSVGDWGSGNTIYF. The DNA of the CDR3 is TGTGCCAGCAGCGTAGGGGACTGGGGCTCTGGAAACACCATATATTTT.

The chain employs TRBV18 and TRBJ1-1, with D perhaps matching TRBD1 (5 bases). Between the trimmed V and J ends, which lost 2 bases and 3 bases, there was a span of 16 bases. Germline V gene data show CDR1 as KGHSH and CDR2 as LQKENI. CDR3 length: 16 residues. The CDR3 nucleotides are TGTGCCAGCTCACCAAGCAGGGATAGGGCGGACACTGAAGCTTTCTTT. This translates into CASSPSRDRADTEAFF. Filled out from reference TRBV18 and TRBJ1-1, the complete variable domain reads NAGVMQNPRHLVRRRGQEARLRCSPMKGHSHVYWYRQLPEEGLKFMVYLQKENIIDESGMPKERFSAEFPKEGPSILRIQQVVRGDSAAYFCASSPSRDRADTEAFFGQGTRLTVV.

The chain couples TRBV11-2 to TRBJ2-1; 9 positions match TRBD2. From germline, CDR1 is SGHAT and CDR2 FQNNGV. This CDR3 has 16 amino acids. V lost 3 bases, J lost 4 bases, and 7 bases stayed unmatched. The CDR3 nucleotides read TGTGCCAGCAGCTTGGGGACTAGCCAACTATACAATGAGCAGTTCTTC. This sequence encodes CASSLGTSQLYNEQFF.

The genes are TRBV15 and TRBJ2-5; perhaps D is TRBD1 or TRBD2 (6 bases each). This CDR3 contains 15 residues. Germline CDR1 reads LNHNV; CDR2 reads YYDKDF (reference sequence). The V end lost 0 bases, the J end lost 9 bases, and 17 bases lay between the germline ends. CDR3 bases: TGTGCCACCAGCAGAGATCTGCAGGCAAGGGGGGCCCAGTACTTC. It is translated as CATSRDLQARGAQYF.

The chain couples TRBV27 to TRBJ2-7, with 11 bases matching TRBD2. The germline gives CDR1 MNHEY, CDR2 SMNVEV (reference sequence). With 3 bases clipped from V and 6 bases from J, the junction kept 4 bases outside the gene matches. This CDR3 is built from 14 residues. CDR3 sequence (DNA): TGTGCCAGCAGTTTCACTAGCGGGAGATCCGAGCAGTACTTC. This translates into CASSFTSGRSEQYF.

This clone occurred a few times. This sequence joins TRBV4-3 and TRBJ2-7, with 7 bases identical to TRBD1. CDR3 length: 15 amino acids. V lost 1 base, J lost 2 bases, and 5 bases stayed unmatched. Per germline, CDR1 LGHNA and CDR2 YSLEER. The CDR3 bases are TGCGCCAGCAGCCAAGGCCGACAGGGACCCTACGAGCAGTACTTC. The encoded protein is CASSQGRQGPYEQYF.

This clone appeared once. The chain recombines TRBV10-3 with TRBJ1-1; the D is unclear. Per germline, CDR1 ENHRY and CDR2 SYGVKD. The length of the CDR3 is 13 residues. The ends were cut back, 7 bases at V and 5 bases at J, with 14 bases in the middle. CDR3 amino acids: CAITLKRETEAFF. The CDR3, as DNA: TGTGCCATCACCCTAAAAAGGGAGACTGAAGCTTTCTTT.

This chain connects TRBV6-4 to TRBJ2-7, with 9 bases lining up with TRBD1. The CDR3 runs 13 residues. Germline V gives CDR1 MRHNA, CDR2 SNTAGT. The ends lost 3 bases at V and 4 bases at J; junction bases unmatched: 1. The CDR3 nucleotides are TGTGCCAGCAGTGAGGACAGGGGTTACGAGCAGTACTTC. Its translation is CASSEDRGYEQYF.

This rearrangement joins TRBV5-1 to TRBJ2-1; no reliable D call. Germline V gives CDR1 SGHRS, CDR2 YFSETQ. Trimming cost V 1 base and J 0 bases, with 11 bases left between them. The CDR3 totals 16 residues. The DNA for the CDR3 is TGCGCCAGCAGCTTGATGGATAGCATCTCCTACAATGAGCAGTTCTTC. Protein: CASSLMDSISYNEQFF.

This chain joins TRBV7-2 and TRBJ2-2, with TRBD1 identical over 7 bases. CDR1 and CDR2 (germline): SGHTA, FQGNSA. With V trimmed by 1 base and J by 3 bases, 2 bases remained unmatched. The CDR3 is made up of 15 amino acids. As DNA, the CDR3 is TGTGCCAGCAGCTTAGTAGGACAGGACACCGGGGAGCTGTTTTTT. As protein: CASSLVGQDTGELFF.